The TCR beta chain described here comes from a study of shared T cell receptors in the human thymus. CDR1 LNHDA and CDR2 SQIVND come from the germline V gene (reference sequence). This CDR3 spans 16 amino acids. V gave up 7 bases and J gave up 6 bases; unmatched junction bases: 14. The method was immunoSEQ multiplex PCR; TCRdb's version includes in-frame clones alone and lacks a portion of them. The sample has approximately 730,000 clones; 70% to 90% are singletons. This sample was also put to use in a study of human thymus T cells. As that report states: Resected material from corrective heart surgery provided the thymus tissue analysed. Across thymic and blood repertoires, the usage of V and J genes appeared to be biased. Highly overlapping thymic repertoires among unrelated individuals were reported in related research.

What was sequenced was thymocytes. The TCR was taken from a girl in the first two years of life with a congenital heart defect. The chain combines TRBV19 with TRBJ2-1, with 8 bases fitting TRBD1. CDR3 in amino acids: CASTETPGTGANEQFF. The CDR3 nucleotides read TGTGCCAGTACCGAAACTCCCGGGACAGGAGCCAATGAGCAGTTCTTC.